The clone carrying this T cell receptor beta chain was observed many times. Its antigen remains unknown. This specimen belongs to a study of early T cells in non-severe SARS-CoV-2 infection. Looking at the study overall: With bulk RNA from unsorted whole blood as input, sequencing yielded unpaired chains.

Study outcomes and limitations: Anti-spike CD8 responses were favored by VDJdb matching, which missed private and CD4 specificities.

cDNA molecules, individually, were tagged with unique molecular identifiers. MiXCR was run by TCRdb on the 5' RACE reads, yielding one entry per CDR3 protein. The sample contains 70,000 or so distinct CDR3 sequences, roughly 11% of which appear only once. V was cut by 6 bases and J by 6 bases, with 10 bases left in between. This CDR3 contains 12 residues. Germline V CDR1 and CDR2: MDHEN, SYDVKM. The clonotype comes from an adult who was a healthcare worker with PCR-confirmed SARS-CoV-2 infection or an uninfected control (not recorded which). The V call is TRBV28, the J call TRBJ2-3; D call uncertain. Sequencing was carried out using whole blood. The CDR3 sequence is CASSALPDTQYF. In DNA form, the CDR3 reads TGTGCCAGCAGCGCCCTACCGGATACGCAGTATTTT.